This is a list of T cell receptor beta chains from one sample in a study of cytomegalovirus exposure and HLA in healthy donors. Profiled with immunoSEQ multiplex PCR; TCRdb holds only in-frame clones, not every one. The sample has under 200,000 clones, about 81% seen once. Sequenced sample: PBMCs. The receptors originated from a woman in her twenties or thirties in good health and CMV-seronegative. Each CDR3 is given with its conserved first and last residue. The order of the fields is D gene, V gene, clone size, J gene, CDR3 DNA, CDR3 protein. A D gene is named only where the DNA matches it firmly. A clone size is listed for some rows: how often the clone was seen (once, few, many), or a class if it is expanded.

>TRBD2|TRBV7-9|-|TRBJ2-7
TGTGCCAGCAGCGCGGGGGGAAGCTCCTACGAGCAGTACTTC
CASSAGGSSYEQYF
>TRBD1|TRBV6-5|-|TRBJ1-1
TGTGCCAGCAGTTCTGGGACAGGGCAACTTCTATCTGAAGCTTTCTTT
CASSSGTGQLLSEAFF
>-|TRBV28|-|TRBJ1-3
TGTGCCAGCAGTGCGACAGCACTCTCTGGAAACACCATATATTTT
CASSATALSGNTIYF
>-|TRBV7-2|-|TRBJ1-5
TGTGCCAGCAGCCTCCTGGGGGGGATCCGGGATCAGCCCCAGCATTTT
CASSLLGGIRDQPQHF
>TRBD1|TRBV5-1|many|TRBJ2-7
TGCGCCAGCAGCTTGTTAGGACAGGGGGCGAGCGAGCAGTACTTC
CASSLLGQGASEQYF
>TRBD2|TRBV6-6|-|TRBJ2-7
TGTGCCAGCAGTTATGGCCCGGGGGGAAACTACGAGCAGTACTTC
CASSYGPGGNYEQYF
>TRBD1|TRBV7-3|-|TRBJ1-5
TGTGCCAGCAGCCCCGGACAGGGGGGCAATCAGCCCCAGCATTTT
CASSPGQGGNQPQHF
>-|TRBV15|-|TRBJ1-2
TGTGCCACCAGCAGCCAGATCCAACAAAACTATGGCTACACCTTC
CATSSQIQQNYGYTF
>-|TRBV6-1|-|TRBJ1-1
TGTGCCAGCAGTGTACAACAGGGTCTGAACACTGAAGCTTTCTTT
CASSVQQGLNTEAFF
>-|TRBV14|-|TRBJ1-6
TGTGCCAGCAGCCACCCCTCAGGGCACCGGACCGTTCCACCCCTCCACTTT
CASSHPSGHRTVPPLHF
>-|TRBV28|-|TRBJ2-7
TGTGCCAGCAGTTTGTCAACCTACGAGCAGTACTTC
CASSLSTYEQYF
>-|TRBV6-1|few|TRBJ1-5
TGTGCCAGCAGTGAAGGACTGGCATATAGCAATCAGCCCCAGCATTTT
CASSEGLAYSNQPQHF
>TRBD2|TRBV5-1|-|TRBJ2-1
TGCGCCAGCAGTTTGGTTCTAGCGGGAGGGAAGGGAGAGCAGTTCTTC
CASSLVLAGGKGEQFF
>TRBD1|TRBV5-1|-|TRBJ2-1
TGCGCCAGCAATAATGGACAGGCGGATGAGCAGTTCTTC
CASNNGQADEQFF
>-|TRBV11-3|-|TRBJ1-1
TGTGCCAGCAGCTTGGACACCAACACTGAAGCTTTCTTT
CASSLDTNTEAFF
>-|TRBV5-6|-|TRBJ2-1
TGTGCCAGCAGCTTGGGCCTTTCTAGCATCGATGAGCAGTTCTTC
CASSLGLSSIDEQFF
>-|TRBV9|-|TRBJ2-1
TGTGCCAGCAGCGTAGAACAGTTACTTAGCAATGAGCAGTTCTTC
CASSVEQLLSNEQFF
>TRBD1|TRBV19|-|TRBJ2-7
TGTGCCAGTACCCCGGGACAGGGGGCTTACGAGCAGTACTTC
CASTPGQGAYEQYF
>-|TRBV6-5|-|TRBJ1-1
TGTGCCAGCAGTTCTTTGGGGGGAAACACTGAAGCTTTCTTT
CASSSLGGNTEAFF
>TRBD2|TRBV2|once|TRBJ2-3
TGTGCCAGCAGCGGGACTAGCGGAAAGACACTCCAGTATTTT
CASSGTSGKTLQYF
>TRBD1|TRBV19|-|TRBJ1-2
TGTGCCAGTAGTATATCTAGGGGGCTCGGCTATGGCTACACCTTC
CASSISRGLGYGYTF
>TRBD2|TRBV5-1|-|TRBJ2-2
TGCGCCAGCAGCTTTTCAAGTAGCGGGGGGACGACCGGGGAGCTGTTTTTT
CASSFSSSGGTTGELFF
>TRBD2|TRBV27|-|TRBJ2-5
TGTGCCAGCTCCCCCGGGACTAGCGGGAGGGAGACCCAGTACTTC
CASSPGTSGRETQYF
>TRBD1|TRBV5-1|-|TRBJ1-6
TGCGCCAGCAGCTTGGAAATATTTACAGGGGGCTATAATTCACCCCTCCACTTT
CASSLEIFTGGYNSPLHF
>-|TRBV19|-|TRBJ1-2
TGTGCCAGTAGATCACAGGGCGGCTATGGCTACACCTTC
CASRSQGGYGYTF
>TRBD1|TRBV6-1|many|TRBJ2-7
TGTGCCAGCAGTGAAAATCCCTCAGGGGGATACGAGCAGTACTTC
CASSENPSGGYEQYF
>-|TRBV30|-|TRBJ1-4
TGTGCCTGGAGTGTCGGTGTCTCTAATGAAAAACTGTTTTTT
CAWSVGVSNEKLFF
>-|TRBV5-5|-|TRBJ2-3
TGTGCCAGCAGCTTCGGCACAGATACGCAGTATTTT
CASSFGTDTQYF
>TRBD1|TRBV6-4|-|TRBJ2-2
TGTGCCAGCAGTACGACAGGGAGTTCAACCGGGGAGCTGTTTTTT
CASSTTGSSTGELFF
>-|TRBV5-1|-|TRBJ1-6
TGCGCCAGCAGCTTGGGTAATGGGGGGGACTCACCCCTCCACTTT
CASSLGNGGDSPLHF
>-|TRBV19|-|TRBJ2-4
TGTGCCAGTAGCCCCCCTCGGGACATTCAGTACTTC
CASSPPRDIQYF
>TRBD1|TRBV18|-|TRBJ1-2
TGTGCCAGCTCAAACGGACAGGGGTCGGATGGCTACACCTTC
CASSNGQGSDGYTF
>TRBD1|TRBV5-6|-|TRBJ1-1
TGTGCCAGCAGCCTCTTGTCCGGCCAGGGGGCGTCCGAAGCTTTCTTT
CASSLLSGQGASEAFF
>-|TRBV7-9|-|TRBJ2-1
TGTGCCAGCAGCCCCCGACAGGGAGGCTACAATGAGCAGTTCTTC
CASSPRQGGYNEQFF
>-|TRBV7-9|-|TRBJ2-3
TGTGCCAGCAGCTCCTCAGCCGGGGGTTGGGGCACAGATACGCAGTATTTT
CASSSSAGGWGTDTQYF
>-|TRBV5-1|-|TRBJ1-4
TGCGCCAGCAGCCCCCCCTACGGGGGGACTAATGAAAAACTGTTTTTT
CASSPPYGGTNEKLFF
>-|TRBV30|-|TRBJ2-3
TGTGCCTGGACTCACGACAGAGGATACACAGATACGCAGTATTTT
CAWTHDRGYTDTQYF
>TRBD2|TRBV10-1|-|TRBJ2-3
TGCGCCAGCAGTGAGTCTCCAGGGAGGGCAGATACGCAGTATTTT
CASSESPGRADTQYF
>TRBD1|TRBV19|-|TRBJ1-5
TGTGCCAGTACTAATACCGGGACAGGGATCAATCAGCCCCAGCATTTT
CASTNTGTGINQPQHF
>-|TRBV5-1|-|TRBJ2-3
TGCGCCAGCAGCTTGGCCACGGGCACAGATACGCAGTATTTT
CASSLATGTDTQYF
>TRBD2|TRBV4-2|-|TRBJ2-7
TGTGCCAGCAGCCAAGAGCCAGCGGGAGTTCTCTACGAGCAGTACTTC
CASSQEPAGVLYEQYF
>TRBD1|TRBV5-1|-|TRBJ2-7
TGCGCCAGCAGCTTATCGCCCACTGGGACAGGAGACTACGAGCAGTACTTC
CASSLSPTGTGDYEQYF
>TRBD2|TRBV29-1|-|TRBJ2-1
TGCAGCGCCCCTTCCCGGGGGGGCCCTTCCTACAATGAGCAGTTCTTC
CSAPSRGGPSYNEQFF
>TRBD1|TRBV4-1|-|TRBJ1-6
TGCGCCAGCAGCCCAGGGGACAGTAATTCACCCCTCCACTTT
CASSPGDSNSPLHF
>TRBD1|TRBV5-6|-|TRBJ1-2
TGTGCCAGCAGCTTGTGGGACAGGGACCTTTCCGTTGGCTACACCTTC
CASSLWDRDLSVGYTF
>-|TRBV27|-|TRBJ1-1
TGTGCCAGCAGTAAAGAGATTTACACTGAAGCTTTCTTT
CASSKEIYTEAFF
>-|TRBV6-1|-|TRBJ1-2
TGTGCCGCAGGCCAATGGGGAGGGAACTATGGCTACACCTTC
CAAGQWGGNYGYTF
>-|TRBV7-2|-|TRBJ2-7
TGTGCCAGCAGCTTTAATAAGCAAACAGGGCTGTACTTC
CASSFNKQTGLYF
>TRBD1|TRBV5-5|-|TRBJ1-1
TGTGCCAGCAGCCAGTGGGACAGTCCGAACACTGAAGCTTTCTTT
CASSQWDSPNTEAFF
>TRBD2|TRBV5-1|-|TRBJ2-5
TGCGCCAGCAGCTTGGTCGGGAGGGCAGGGGAGACCCAGTACTTC
CASSLVGRAGETQYF
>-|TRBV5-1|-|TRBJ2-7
TGCGCCAGCAGCGTGCAAGGGAGCTACGAGCAGTACTTC
CASSVQGSYEQYF
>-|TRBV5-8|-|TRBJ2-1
TGTGCCAGCAGCCTACCGAGGGGGGGAACCTACAATGAGCAGTTCTTC
CASSLPRGGTYNEQFF